This TCR beta chain was documented in a study of naive and memory T cell subsets. Two oligonucleotides, mixed equimolar, formed the beta constant-region primer covering TRBC1 and TRBC2. Four rounds of PCR amplified the ligated cDNA using nested alpha and beta constant-region primers plus SP2. TCRdb itself ran the UMI-ligation and nested PCR reads through MiXCR, one entry per CDR3 protein. The sample includes roughly 97,000 distinct CDR3 sequences, about 14% of them seen just once. Four subsets defined by CD45RA and CD27 were sorted after CD3, CD4, CD8 and live/dead staining. Remarks on this clonotype: Its target is not known.

There are 13 residues in the CDR3. V shed 7 bases, J shed 8 bases, and the junction held 7 bases outside the gene matches. General study findings and limits: A few larger clonotypes appeared in naive repertoires, especially CD8, possibly memory cells re-expressing CD45RA.

The sample was naive CD8+ T cells from blood. The sequence was obtained from a human donor in good health. The chain uses TRBV12-3 or TRBV12-4 and TRBJ1-2, with 10 positions matching TRBD1. As DNA, the CDR3 is TGTGCCAGCAACCGACAGGGGGCAGAGGGCTACACCTTC. Translation: CASNRQGAEGYTF.